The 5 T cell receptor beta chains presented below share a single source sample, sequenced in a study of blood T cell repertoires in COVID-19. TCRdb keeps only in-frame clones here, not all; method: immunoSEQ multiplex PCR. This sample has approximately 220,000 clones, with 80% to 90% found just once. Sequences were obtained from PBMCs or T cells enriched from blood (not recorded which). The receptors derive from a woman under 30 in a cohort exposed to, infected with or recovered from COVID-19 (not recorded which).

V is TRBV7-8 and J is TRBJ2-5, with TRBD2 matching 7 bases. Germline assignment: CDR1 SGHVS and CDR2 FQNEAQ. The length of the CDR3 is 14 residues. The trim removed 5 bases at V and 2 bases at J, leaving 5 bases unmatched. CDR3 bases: TGTGCCAGCAGCCCACTAGCGAGACAAGAGACCCAGTACTTC. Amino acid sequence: CASSPLARQETQYF.

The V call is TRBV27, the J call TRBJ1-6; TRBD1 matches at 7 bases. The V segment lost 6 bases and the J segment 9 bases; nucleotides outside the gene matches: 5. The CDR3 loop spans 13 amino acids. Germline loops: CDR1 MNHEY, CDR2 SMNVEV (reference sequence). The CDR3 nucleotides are TGTGCCAGCAGGACAGGGTTTGCTTCACCCCTCCACTTT. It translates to CASRTGFASPLHF.

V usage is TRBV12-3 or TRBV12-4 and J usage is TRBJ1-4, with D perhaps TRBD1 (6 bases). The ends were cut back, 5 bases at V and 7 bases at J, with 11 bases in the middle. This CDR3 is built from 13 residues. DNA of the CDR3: TGTGCCAGCAGTACAGGGTTTTTTGAAAAACTGTTTTTT. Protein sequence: CASSTGFFEKLFF.

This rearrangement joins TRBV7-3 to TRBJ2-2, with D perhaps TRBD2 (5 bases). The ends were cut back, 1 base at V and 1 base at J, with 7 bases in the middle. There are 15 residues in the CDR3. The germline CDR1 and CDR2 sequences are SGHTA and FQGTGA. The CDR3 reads CASSLSRENTGELFF. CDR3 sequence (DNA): TGTGCCAGCAGCTTAAGTCGGGAGAACACCGGGGAGCTGTTTTTT.

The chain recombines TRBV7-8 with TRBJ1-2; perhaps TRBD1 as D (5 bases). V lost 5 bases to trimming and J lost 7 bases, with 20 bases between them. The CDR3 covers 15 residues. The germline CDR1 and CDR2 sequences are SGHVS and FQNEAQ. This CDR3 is CASSKTPQVLGGYTF. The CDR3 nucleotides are TGTGCCAGCAGCAAGACCCCACAGGTTTTAGGTGGCTACACCTTC. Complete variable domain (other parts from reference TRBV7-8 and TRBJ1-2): GAGVSQSPRYKVAKRGQDVALRCDPISGHVSLFWYQQALGQGPEFLTYFQNEAQLDKSGLPSDRFFAERPEGSVSTLKIQRTQQEDSAVYLCASSKTPQVLGGYTFGSGTRLTVV.